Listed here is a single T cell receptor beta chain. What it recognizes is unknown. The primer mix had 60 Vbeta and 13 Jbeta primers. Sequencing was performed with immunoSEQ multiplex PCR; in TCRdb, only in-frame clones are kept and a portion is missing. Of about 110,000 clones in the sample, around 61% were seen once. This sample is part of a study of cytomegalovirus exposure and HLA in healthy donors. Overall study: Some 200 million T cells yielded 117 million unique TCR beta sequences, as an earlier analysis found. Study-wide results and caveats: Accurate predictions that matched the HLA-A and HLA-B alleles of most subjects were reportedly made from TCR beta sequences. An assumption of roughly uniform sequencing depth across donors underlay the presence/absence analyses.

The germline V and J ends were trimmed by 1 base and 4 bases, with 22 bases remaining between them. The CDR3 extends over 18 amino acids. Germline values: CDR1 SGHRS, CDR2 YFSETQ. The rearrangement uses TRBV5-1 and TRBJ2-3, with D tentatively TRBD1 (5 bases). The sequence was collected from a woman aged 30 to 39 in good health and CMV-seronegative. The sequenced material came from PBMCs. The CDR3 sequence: CASSLLKYTSSQADTQYF. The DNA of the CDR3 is TGCGCCAGCAGCTTGCTTAAATACACCAGCTCACAGGCAGATACGCAGTATTTT.